This is a list of T cell receptor beta chains from one sample in a study of CD8 T cells in ankylosing spondylitis. TCRdb recomputed calls from the 5' RACE reads with MiXCR, one row per CDR3 protein. The sample includes roughly 300,000 distinct CDR3 sequences, 8% of them seen just once. Input material: blood, either unsorted or a sorted T cell fraction (not recorded which). The receptors were gathered from a male donor with ankylosing spondylitis. Both conserved end residues are part of each CDR3. D genes are given only for firm matches. Clone size is stated in some rows and not others, as once, few, many or a class when expanded.

>TRBV7-2|few|.|TRBJ1-1
CASSLAWAGEEAFF
TGTGCCAGCAGCTTAGCGTGGGCAGGGGAAGAAGCTTTCTTT
>TRBV7-9|.|.|TRBJ2-7
CASSFGPQKRYEQYF
TGTGCCAGCAGTTTTGGACCGCAAAAGAGATACGAGCAGTACTTC
>TRBV7-2|few|TRBD2|TRBJ2-3
CASSLGASGGTDTQYF
TGTGCCAGCAGCTTAGGGGCTAGCGGGGGCACAGATACGCAGTATTTT
>TRBV7-3|few|.|TRBJ2-1
CASSLEGGSNYNEQFF
TGTGCCAGCAGCTTAGAGGGCGGCAGCAACTACAATGAGCAGTTCTTC
>TRBV11-1|few|.|TRBJ1-1
CASSPRRNTEAFF
TGTGCCAGCAGCCCACGACGGAACACTGAAGCTTTCTTT
>TRBV5-1|.|TRBD2|TRBJ2-2
CASSYGTSEYTGELFF
TGCGCCAGCAGCTACGGGACTAGCGAATACACCGGGGAGCTGTTTTTT
>TRBV27|.|.|TRBJ2-2
CASSYRSTNTGELFF
TGTGCCAGCAGTTACAGATCAACGAACACCGGGGAGCTGTTTTTT
>TRBV6-2/TRBV6-3|.|.|TRBJ2-1
CASSYPLSSYNEQFF
TGTGCCAGCAGTTACCCCCTAAGCTCCTACAATGAGCAGTTCTTC
>TRBV7-7|few|.|TRBJ2-5
CASSTGTTQYQETQYF
TGTGCTAGCAGCACAGGGACTACACAGTACCAAGAGACCCAGTACTTC
>TRBV2|few|TRBD1|TRBJ2-1
CASSDPTGLGRNEQFF
TGTGCCAGCAGTGACCCGACAGGGTTGGGAAGAAATGAGCAGTTCTTC
>TRBV5-1|few|.|TRBJ2-1
CASSLDLATYNEQFF
TGCGCCAGCAGCTTGGACCTAGCTACCTACAATGAGCAGTTCTTC
>TRBV7-3|.|TRBD2|TRBJ2-2
CASSQAGGPAGELFF
TGTGCCAGCAGCCAAGCGGGAGGGCCGGCCGGGGAGCTGTTTTTT
>TRBV12-3/TRBV12-4|many|.|TRBJ1-1
CANNLVKGGTEAFF
TGTGCTAACAATTTGGTTAAAGGGGGCACTGAAGCTTTCTTT
>TRBV6-1|many|.|TRBJ1-2
CASSGEHEGLYGYTF
TGTGCCAGCAGTGGCGAACACGAAGGTCTCTATGGCTACACCTTC
>TRBV5-6|few|.|TRBJ1-5
CASSLSGVLSNQPQHF
TGTGCCAGCAGCTTGTCAGGGGTCCTTAGCAATCAGCCCCAGCATTTT
>TRBV29-1|few|.|TRBJ2-1
CSVYSSYNEQFF
TGCAGCGTTTATAGCTCCTACAATGAGCAGTTCTTC
>TRBV25-1|many|.|TRBJ1-4
CASSEFRGRDEKLFF
TGTGCCAGCAGTGAATTCCGGGGACGAGACGAAAAACTGTTTTTT
>TRBV15|few|TRBD2|TRBJ2-1
CATSRDWLAGGPNEQFF
TGTGCCACCAGCAGAGATTGGCTAGCGGGAGGCCCCAATGAGCAGTTCTTC
>TRBV5-1|.|TRBD1|TRBJ2-5
CASSLDRGLGETQYF
TGCGCCAGCAGCTTGGACAGGGGGCTCGGGGAGACCCAGTACTTC
>TRBV9|.|TRBD1|TRBJ1-1
CASSVDRDHTEAFF
TGTGCCAGCAGTGTGGACAGGGACCACACTGAAGCTTTCTTT
>TRBV6-2/TRBV6-3|few|.|TRBJ2-2
CASTPRHTGELFF
TGTGCCAGCACCCCCCGGCACACCGGGGAGCTGTTTTTT
>TRBV19|few|TRBD1|TRBJ1-5
CASSTTGGPQPQHF
TGTGCCAGTAGTACCACAGGGGGCCCTCAGCCCCAGCATTTT
>TRBV4-2|many|.|TRBJ2-3
CASSQDMGGGDTDTQYF
TGTGCCAGCAGCCAAGATATGGGGGGAGGAGACACAGATACGCAGTATTTT
>TRBV27|many|.|TRBJ2-7
CASSLSFNYEQYF
TGTGCCAGCAGTTTATCCTTTAACTACGAGCAGTACTTC
>TRBV5-1|.|TRBD1|TRBJ2-1
CASSLQGYEQFF
TGCGCCAGCAGCTTACAGGGGTATGAGCAGTTCTTC
>TRBV6-4|few|.|TRBJ1-1
CASGEVNTEAFF
TGTGCCAGTGGGGAAGTGAACACTGAAGCTTTCTTT
>TRBV12-3/TRBV12-4|few|.|TRBJ2-6
CASRDTGEAGANVLTF
TGTGCCAGCAGAGATACAGGGGAGGCTGGGGCCAACGTCCTGACTTTC
>TRBV18|many|TRBD1|TRBJ2-6
CASSSDRGNSGANVLTF
TGTGCCAGCTCATCTGACAGGGGGAACTCTGGGGCCAACGTCCTGACTTTC
>TRBV6-1|few|TRBD2|TRBJ2-7
CATQKESRENEQYF
TGTGCCACCCAAAAGGAGTCGCGGGAGAACGAGCAGTACTTC